This entry is about one T cell receptor beta chain. Measured with immunoSEQ multiplex PCR; TCRdb has only the in-frame clones, and not every one. The sample lists 100,000 or so clones, about 80% seen once, with more than 9% in the top ten. Trimming shortened V by 4 bases and J by 0 bases, and 13 bases separated the two germline ends. Germline-derived CDR1 and CDR2 are SGHRS and YFSETQ. This CDR3 region has 15 residues. The sample is drawn from a study of control samples from healthy donors and cancer patients. This receptor was taken from a woman aged 25 to 45 in good health. The material sequenced was blood. The chain has TRBV5-1 and TRBJ1-1, with D possibly being TRBD1 (6 bases). The CDR3 sequence: CASSDGQHLNTEAFF. CDR3 nucleotides: TGCGCCAGCAGCGACGGACAGCATCTGAACACTGAAGCTTTCTTT.